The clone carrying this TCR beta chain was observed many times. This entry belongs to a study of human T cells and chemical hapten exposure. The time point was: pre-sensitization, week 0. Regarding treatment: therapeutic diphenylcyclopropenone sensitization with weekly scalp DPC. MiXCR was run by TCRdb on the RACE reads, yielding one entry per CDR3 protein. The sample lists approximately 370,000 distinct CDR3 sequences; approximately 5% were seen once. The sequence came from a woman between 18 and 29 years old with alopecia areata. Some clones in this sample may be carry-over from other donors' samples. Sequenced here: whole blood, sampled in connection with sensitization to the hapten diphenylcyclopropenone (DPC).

CDR3 amino acids: CASSQDPGRGTKAFF. The CDR3 DNA sequence: TGCGCCAGCAGCCAAGATCCCGGACGGGGAACTAAAGCTTTCTTT. The chain couples TRBV4-3 to TRBJ1-1; no firm D call. Deletions cut 0 bases from V and 9 bases from J, with 17 bases between. The germline V gene has CDR1 LGHNA and CDR2 YSLEER. This CDR3 has 15 residues.